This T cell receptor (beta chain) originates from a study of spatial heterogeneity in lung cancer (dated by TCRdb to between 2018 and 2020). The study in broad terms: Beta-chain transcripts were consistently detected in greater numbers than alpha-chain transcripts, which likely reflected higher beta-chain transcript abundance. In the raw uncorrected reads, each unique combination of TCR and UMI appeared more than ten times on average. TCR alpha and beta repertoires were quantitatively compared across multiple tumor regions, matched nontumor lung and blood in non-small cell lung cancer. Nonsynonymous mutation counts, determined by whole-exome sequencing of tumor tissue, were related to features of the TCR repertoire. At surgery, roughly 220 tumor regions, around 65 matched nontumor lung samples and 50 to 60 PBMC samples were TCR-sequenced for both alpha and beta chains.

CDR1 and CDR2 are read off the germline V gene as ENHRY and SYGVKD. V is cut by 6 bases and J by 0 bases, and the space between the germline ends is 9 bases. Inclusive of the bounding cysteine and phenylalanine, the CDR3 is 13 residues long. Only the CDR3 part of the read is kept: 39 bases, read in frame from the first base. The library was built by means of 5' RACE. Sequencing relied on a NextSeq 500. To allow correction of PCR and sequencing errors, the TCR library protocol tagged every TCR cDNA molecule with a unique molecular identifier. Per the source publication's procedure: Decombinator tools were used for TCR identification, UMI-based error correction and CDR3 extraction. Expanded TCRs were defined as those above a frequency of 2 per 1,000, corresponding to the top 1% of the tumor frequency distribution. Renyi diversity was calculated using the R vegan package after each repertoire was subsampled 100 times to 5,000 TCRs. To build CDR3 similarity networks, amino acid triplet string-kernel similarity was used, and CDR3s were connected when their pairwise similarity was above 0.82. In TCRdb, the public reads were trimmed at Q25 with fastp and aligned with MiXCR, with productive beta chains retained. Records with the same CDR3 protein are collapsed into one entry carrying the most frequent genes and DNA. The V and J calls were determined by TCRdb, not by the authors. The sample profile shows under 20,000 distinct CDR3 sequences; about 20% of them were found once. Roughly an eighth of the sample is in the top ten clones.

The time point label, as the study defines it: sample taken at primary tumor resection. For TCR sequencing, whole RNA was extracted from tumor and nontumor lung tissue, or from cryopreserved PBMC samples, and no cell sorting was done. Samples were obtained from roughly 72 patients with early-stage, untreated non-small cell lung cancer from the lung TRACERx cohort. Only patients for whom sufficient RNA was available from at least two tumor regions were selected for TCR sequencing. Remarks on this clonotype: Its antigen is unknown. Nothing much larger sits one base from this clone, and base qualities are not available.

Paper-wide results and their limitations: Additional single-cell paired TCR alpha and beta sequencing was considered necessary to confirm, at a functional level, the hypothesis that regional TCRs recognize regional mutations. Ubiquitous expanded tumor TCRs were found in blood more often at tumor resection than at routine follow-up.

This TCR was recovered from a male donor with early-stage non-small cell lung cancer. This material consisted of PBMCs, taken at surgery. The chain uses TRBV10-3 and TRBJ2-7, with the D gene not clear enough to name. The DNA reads TGTGCCATCAGCCCCGAAAGCTCCTACGAGCAGTACTTC. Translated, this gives CAISPESSYEQYF.